Each of the 4 T cell receptor beta chains below was sequenced from the same sample in a study of CXCR3-negative and CXCR3-positive naive CD8 T cells. The libraries of TRB cDNA were constructed through 5' RACE using UMI labels. TCRdb derives one entry per CDR3 protein from the 5' RACE reads, leaving out DNA. The table gives fewer than 7,000 distinct CDR3 sequences; the top ten clones make up 1.7% of it. Sequenced material: naive CXCR3- CD8+ T cells from blood. The subset was: CD45RO-CCR7+CD27+CD95- naive CD8+ T cells lacking CXCR3 (TNR3-). These receptors were collected from a human donor in good health. Some clones in this sample may be carry-over from other donors' samples.

The CDR3 spells CSPLVRGGGQYF. The chain recombines TRBV29-1 with TRBJ2-5; the D gene TCRdb calls, TRBD2, cannot be checked with no DNA. The CDR3 has 12 amino acids. Looked up from germline, CDR1 is SQVTM and CDR2 is ANQGSEA.

This clonotype ranks as medium-sized (0.01 to 0.1%) in terms of frequency. The chain links TRBV29-1 to TRBJ2-7; without DNA, the TCRdb call of TRBD2 cannot be checked. The V gene's germline CDR1 is SQVTM and CDR2 ANQGSEA. This CDR3 has 13 residues. The CDR3 protein is CSVEFPSGYEQYF.

Measured by frequency, this clonotype is medium-sized. The CDR3 here is CATLLTATYNEQFF. The V and J genes are TRBV28 and TRBJ2-1; absent DNA, TCRdb's TRBD2 call cannot be checked. The CDR3 has 14 residues. Per the germline V gene, CDR1 is MDHEN and CDR2 is SYDVKM.

The gene calls are TRBV29-1 and TRBJ2-7; the TRBD2 assignment by TCRdb is unverifiable without DNA. The CDR3 contains 12 residues. Germline CDR1 SQVTM, CDR2 ANQGSEA. This CDR3 is CSVEGGVHEQYF.